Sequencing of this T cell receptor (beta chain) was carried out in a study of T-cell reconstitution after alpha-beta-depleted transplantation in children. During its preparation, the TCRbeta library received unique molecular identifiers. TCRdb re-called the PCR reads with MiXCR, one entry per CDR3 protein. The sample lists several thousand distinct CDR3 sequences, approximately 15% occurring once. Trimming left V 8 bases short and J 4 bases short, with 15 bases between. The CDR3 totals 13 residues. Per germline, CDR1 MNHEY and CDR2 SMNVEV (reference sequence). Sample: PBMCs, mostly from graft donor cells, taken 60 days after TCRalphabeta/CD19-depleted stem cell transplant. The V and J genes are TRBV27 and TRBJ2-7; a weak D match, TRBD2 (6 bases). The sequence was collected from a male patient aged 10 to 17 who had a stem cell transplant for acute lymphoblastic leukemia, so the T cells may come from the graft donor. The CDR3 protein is CASRRAGLYEQYF. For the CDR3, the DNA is TGTGCCAGCCGGAGGGCAGGGTTATACGAGCAGTACTTC.